This T cell receptor (beta chain) was recovered during a study of T cells after posttransplantation cyclophosphamide. The CDR3 covers 16 residues. V lost 0 bases and J lost 2; bases outside the gene matches: 5. Germline assignment: CDR1 MNHEY and CDR2 SMNVEV (reference sequence). Libraries were prepared by immunoSEQ multiplex PCR; TCRdb keeps only in-frame clonotypes and omits some of them. The sample carries approximately 45,000 clones, roughly nine tenths recorded once. The specimen sequenced was PBMCs. The clonotype originates from a woman aged 45-65 years in good health and a related stem cell transplant donor. This sequence joins TRBV27 and TRBJ2-3; 7 bases line up with TRBD2. Here the CDR3 reads CASSLSAGENTDTQYF. CDR3 in DNA: TGTGCCAGCAGTTTATCTGCGGGAGAAAACACAGATACGCAGTATTTT.